This T cell receptor (beta chain) stems from a study of T-cell reconstitution after alpha-beta-depleted transplantation in children. Preparation of the TCRbeta library was carried out with unique molecular identifiers. TCRdb used MiXCR to reprocess the PCR reads, holding one entry per CDR3 protein. The repertoire has approximately 500,000 distinct CDR3 sequences, more than 20% of them found once; the top ten carry 30% to 40%. J lost 2 bases, V lost 3 bases, and 3 bases had no gene match. Germline loops: CDR1 SGHTA, CDR2 FQGNSA. The CDR3 covers 14 residues. The study's findings and limits: Fresh T-cell production supplied most of the T-cell counts and diversity seen one year after transplant. Reportedly, only several hundred clones from non-depleted graft cells drove alpha-beta T-cell counts at about two months.

This clonotype was counted between two and nine times. Its antigen is currently unknown. The sequence came from a boy under three years old with Wiskott-Aldrich syndrome, due to receive a stem cell transplant. This chain uses TRBV7-2 with TRBJ2-5, with 7 bases fitting TRBD2. Specimen: PBMCs, collected before TCRalphabeta/CD19-depleted stem cell transplant. The CDR3 sequence: CASSFLADQETQYF. In nucleotides, the CDR3 is TGTGCCAGCAGCTTTCTAGCGGATCAAGAGACCCAGTACTTC.